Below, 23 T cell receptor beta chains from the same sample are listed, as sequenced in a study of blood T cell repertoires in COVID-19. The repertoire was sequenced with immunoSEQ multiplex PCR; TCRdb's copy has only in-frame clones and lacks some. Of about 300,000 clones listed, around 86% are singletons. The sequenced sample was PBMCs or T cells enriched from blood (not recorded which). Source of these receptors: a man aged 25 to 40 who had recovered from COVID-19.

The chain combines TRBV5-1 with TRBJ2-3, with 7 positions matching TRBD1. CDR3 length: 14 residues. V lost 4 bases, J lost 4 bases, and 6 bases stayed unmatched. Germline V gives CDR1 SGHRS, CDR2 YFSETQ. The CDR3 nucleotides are TGCGCCAGCAGCCAACGACAGGGCGCAGATACGCAGTATTTT. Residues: CASSQRQGADTQYF.

CDR3 in amino acids: CASSETGGEDTEAFF. The CDR3 DNA follows: TGTGCCAGCAGCGAGACAGGGGGAGAGGACACTGAAGCTTTCTTT. The gene calls are TRBV5-6 and TRBJ1-1; TRBD1 matches 9 bases. This CDR3 is built from 15 residues. Germline assignment: CDR1 SGHDT and CDR2 YYEEEE. V lost 4 bases to trimming and J lost 3 bases; unmatched junction nucleotides: 7.

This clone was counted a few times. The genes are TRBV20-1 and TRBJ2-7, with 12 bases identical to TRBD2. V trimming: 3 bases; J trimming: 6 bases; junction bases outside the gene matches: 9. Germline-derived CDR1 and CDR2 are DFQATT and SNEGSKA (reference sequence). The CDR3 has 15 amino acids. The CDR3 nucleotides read TGCAGTGCTAGTACCGCTAGCGGGAGGGCCCTCGAGCAGTACTTC. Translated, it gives CSASTASGRALEQYF.

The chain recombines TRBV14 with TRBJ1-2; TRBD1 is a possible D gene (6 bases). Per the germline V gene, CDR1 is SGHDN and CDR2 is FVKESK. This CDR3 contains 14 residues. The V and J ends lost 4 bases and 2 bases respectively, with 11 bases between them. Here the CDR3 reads CASSPGTRNYGYTF. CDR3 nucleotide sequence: TGTGCCAGCAGCCCCGGGACAAGAAACTATGGCTACACCTTC.

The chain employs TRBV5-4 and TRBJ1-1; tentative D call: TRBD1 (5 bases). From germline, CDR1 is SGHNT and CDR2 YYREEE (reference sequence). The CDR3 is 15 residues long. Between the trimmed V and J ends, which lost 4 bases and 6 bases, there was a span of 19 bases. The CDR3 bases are TGTGCCAGCAGCCTTAGCGGAAGGGACGTCGCTGAAGCTTTCTTT. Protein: CASSLSGRDVAEAFF.

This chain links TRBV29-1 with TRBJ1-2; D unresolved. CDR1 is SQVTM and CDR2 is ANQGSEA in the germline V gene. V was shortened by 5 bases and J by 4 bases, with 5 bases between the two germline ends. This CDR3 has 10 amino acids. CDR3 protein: CSVYSYGYTF. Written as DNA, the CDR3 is TGCAGCGTTTACAGCTATGGCTACACCTTC.

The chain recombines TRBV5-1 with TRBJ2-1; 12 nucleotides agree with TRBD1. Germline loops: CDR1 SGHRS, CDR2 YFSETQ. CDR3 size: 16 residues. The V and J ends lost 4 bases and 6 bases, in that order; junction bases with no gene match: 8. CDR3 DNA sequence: TGCGCCAGCAGCACCGCCGGGACAGGGGGCTTCAATGAGCAGTTCTTC. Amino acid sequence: CASSTAGTGGFNEQFF.

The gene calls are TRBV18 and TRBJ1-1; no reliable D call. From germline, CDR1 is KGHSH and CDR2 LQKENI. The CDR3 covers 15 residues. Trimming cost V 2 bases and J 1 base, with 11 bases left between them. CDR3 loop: CASSPREGPNTEAFF. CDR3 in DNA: TGTGCCAGCTCACCAAGGGAGGGCCCGAACACTGAAGCTTTCTTT.

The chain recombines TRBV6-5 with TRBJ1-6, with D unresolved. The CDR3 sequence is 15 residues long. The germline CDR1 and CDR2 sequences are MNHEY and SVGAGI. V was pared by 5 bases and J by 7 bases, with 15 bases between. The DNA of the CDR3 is TGTGCCAGCAGTAGAAAAAATACTGCGAATTCACCCCTCCACTTT. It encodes CASSRKNTANSPLHF.

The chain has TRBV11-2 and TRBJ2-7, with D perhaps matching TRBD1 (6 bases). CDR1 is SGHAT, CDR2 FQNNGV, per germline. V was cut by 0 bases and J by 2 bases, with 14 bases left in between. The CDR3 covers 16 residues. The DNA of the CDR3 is TGTGCCAGCAGCTTAGACCTACCCAGGGGTCCCTACGAGCAGTACTTC. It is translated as CASSLDLPRGPYEQYF.

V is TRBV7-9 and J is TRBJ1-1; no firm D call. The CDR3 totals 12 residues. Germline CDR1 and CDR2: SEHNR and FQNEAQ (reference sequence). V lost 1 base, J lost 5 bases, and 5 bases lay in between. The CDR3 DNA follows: TGTGCCAGCAGCTTAGTACGGACTGAAGCTTTCTTT. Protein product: CASSLVRTEAFF.

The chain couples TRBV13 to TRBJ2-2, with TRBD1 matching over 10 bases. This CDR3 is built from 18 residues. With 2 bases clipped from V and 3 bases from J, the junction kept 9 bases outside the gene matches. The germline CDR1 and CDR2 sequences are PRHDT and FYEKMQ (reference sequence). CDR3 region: CASSLFVDRGLDTGELFF. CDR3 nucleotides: TGTGCCAGCAGCTTATTCGTAGACAGGGGGCTGGACACCGGGGAGCTGTTTTTT.

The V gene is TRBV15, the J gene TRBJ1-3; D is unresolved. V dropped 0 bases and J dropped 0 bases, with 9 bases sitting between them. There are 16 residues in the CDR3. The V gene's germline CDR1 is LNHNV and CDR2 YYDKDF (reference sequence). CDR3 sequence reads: CATSRETRISGNTIYF. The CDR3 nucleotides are TGTGCCACCAGCAGAGAGACACGGATCTCTGGAAACACCATATATTTT.

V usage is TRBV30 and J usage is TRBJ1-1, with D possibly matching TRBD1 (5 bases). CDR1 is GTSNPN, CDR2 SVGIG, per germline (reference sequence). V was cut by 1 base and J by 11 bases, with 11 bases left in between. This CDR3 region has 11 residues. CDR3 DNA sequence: TGTGCCTGGAGTGCGGTCGGGGGGGCTTTCTTT. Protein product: CAWSAVGGAFF.

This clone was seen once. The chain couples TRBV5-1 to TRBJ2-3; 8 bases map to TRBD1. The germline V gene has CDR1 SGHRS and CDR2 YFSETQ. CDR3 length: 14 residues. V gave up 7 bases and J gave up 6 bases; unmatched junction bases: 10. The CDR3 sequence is CASAHRGDRDTQYF. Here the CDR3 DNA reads TGCGCCAGCGCCCACAGGGGGGATCGGGATACGCAGTATTTT.

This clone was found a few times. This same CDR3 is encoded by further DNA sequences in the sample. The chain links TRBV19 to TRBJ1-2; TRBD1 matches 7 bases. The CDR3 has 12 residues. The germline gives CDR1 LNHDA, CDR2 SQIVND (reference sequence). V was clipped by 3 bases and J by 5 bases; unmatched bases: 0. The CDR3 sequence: CASSIRGYGYTF. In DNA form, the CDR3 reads TGTGCCAGTAGTATCAGGGGGTATGGCTACACCTTC. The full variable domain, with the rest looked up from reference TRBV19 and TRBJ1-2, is DGGITQSPKYLFRKEGQNVTLSCEQNLNHDAMYWYRQDPGQGLRLIYYSQIVNDFQKGDIAEGYSVSREKKESFPLTVTSAQKNPTAFYLCASSIRGYGYTFGSGTRLTVV.

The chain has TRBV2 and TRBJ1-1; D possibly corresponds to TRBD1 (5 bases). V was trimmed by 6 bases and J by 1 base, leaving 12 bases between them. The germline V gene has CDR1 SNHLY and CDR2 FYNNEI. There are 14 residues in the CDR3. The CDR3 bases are TGTGCCAGCAGCGGATCAACAGGGAACACTGAAGCTTTCTTT. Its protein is CASSGSTGNTEAFF.

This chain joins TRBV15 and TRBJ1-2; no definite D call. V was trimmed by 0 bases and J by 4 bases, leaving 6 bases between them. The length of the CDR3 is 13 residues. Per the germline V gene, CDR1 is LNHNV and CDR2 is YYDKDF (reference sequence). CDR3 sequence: CATSRDPRYGYTF. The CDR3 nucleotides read TGTGCCACCAGCAGAGATCCCCGCTATGGCTACACCTTC.

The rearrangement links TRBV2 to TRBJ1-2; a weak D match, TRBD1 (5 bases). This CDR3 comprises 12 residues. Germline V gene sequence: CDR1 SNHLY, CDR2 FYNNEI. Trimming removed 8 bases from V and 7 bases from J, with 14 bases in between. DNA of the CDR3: TGTGCCAGCTCGGGGGGGTCGGCTGGCTACACCTTC. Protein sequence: CASSGGSAGYTF.

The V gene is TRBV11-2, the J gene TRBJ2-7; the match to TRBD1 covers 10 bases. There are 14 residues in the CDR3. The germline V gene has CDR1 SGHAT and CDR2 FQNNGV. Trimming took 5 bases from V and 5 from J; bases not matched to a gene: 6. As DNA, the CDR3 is TGTGCCAGCAGCGTGGACAGGGGGTACAACGAGCAGTACTTC. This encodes CASSVDRGYNEQYF.

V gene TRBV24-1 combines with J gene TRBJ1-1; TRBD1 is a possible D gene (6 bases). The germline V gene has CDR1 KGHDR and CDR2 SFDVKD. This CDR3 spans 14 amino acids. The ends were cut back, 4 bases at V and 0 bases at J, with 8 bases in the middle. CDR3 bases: TGTGCCACCAGTGAAACAGGGATGAACACTGAAGCTTTCTTT. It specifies CATSETGMNTEAFF.

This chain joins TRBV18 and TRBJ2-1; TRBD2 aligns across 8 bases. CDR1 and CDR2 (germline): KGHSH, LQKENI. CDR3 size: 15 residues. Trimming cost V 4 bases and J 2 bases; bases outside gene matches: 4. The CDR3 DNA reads TGTGCCAGCTCACTCAAGCGGGAGACCTACAATGAGCAGTTCTTC. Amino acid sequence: CASSLKRETYNEQFF. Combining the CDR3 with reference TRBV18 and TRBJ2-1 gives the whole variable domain NAGVMQNPRHLVRRRGQEARLRCSPMKGHSHVYWYRQLPEEGLKFMVYLQKENIIDESGMPKERFSAEFPKEGPSILRIQQVVRGDSAAYFCASSLKRETYNEQFFGPGTRLTVL.

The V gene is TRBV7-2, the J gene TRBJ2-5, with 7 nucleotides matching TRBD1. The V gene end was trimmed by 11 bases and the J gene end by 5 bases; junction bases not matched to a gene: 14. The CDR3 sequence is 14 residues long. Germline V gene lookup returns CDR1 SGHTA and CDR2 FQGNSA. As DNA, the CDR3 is TGTGCCTCTTCAGGAAGGGGGCCGGGGGAGACCCAGTACTTC. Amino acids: CASSGRGPGETQYF.